This is a list of T cell receptor beta chains from one sample in a study of cytomegalovirus exposure and HLA in healthy donors. TCRdb's table, derived via immunoSEQ multiplex PCR, lists solely in-frame clones and lacks some. The table shows about 160,000 clones, with 85% occurring only once. Sequenced sample: PBMCs. The receptors here all came from a boy aged 2 to 9 in good health and CMV-seronegative. The CDR3 runs from the conserved cysteine through the conserved F or W. The D gene is left open where the match is weak. The size field is filled for only some rows; it gives once, few, many or a size class.

NA	TRBV28	TRBJ2-1	TRBD1	TGTGCCAGCAGAGGACAGGGCGCCTACTCCTACAATGAGCAGTTCTTC	CASRGQGAYSYNEQFF
NA	TRBV15	TRBJ1-1	NA	TGTGCCACCAGCAGAGACACAGGTATGAACACTGAAGCTTTCTTT	CATSRDTGMNTEAFF
NA	TRBV28	TRBJ1-1	NA	TGTGCCAGCAGTTTCGGTTACAGCCCGATGAACACTGAAGCTTTCTTT	CASSFGYSPMNTEAFF
NA	TRBV5-4	TRBJ1-2	NA	TGTGCCAGCAGCCCCCCTAATGCAAACTTATACACCTTC	CASSPPNANLYTF
NA	TRBV30	TRBJ1-6	NA	TGTGCCTGGAGTGTACTGGTGAGGGATTCACCCCTCCACTTT	CAWSVLVRDSPLHF
NA	TRBV20-1	TRBJ1-1	NA	TGCAGTGTAACCGGAGACACTGAAGCTTTCTTT	CSVTGDTEAFF
once	TRBV4-1	TRBJ1-5	NA	TGCGCCAACAGCCAAGTCAGTATTACTCAGCCCCAGCATTTT	CANSQVSITQPQHF
NA	TRBV5-1	TRBJ1-1	NA	TGCGCCAGCAGCCCGACGACAGGCCAGAACACTGAAGCTTTCTTT	CASSPTTGQNTEAFF
NA	TRBV5-1	TRBJ2-3	TRBD1	TGCGCCAGCAGCTGGACAGGGGATACGCAGTATTTT	CASSWTGDTQYF
NA	TRBV9	TRBJ2-2	TRBD2	TGTGCCAGCGGTCCTCGACTAGCGGGGTACACCGCCGGGGAGCTGTTTTTT	CASGPRLAGYTAGELFF
NA	TRBV9	TRBJ2-1	TRBD2	TGTGCCAGCAGCGTAGGCAGCGGGGTTAGCTCCTACAATGAGCAGTTCTTC	CASSVGSGVSSYNEQFF
once	TRBV5-8	TRBJ1-6	TRBD1	TGTGCCAGCAGCGGGGGACAGGGAAATTCACCCCTCCACTTT	CASSGGQGNSPLHF
NA	TRBV13	TRBJ2-1	TRBD2	TGTGCCAGCAGCTTAGCCGGGACTAGCCTCCTTCGGAATGAGCAGTTCTTC	CASSLAGTSLLRNEQFF
NA	TRBV2	TRBJ1-3	TRBD1	TGTGCCAGCAGTGAGACAGGGAATGGAAACACCATATATTTT	CASSETGNGNTIYF
once	TRBV2	TRBJ2-5	TRBD2	TGTGCCAGCAGTGGGGGGACTAGCGGGAGAAGGCGAGAGACCCAGTACTTC	CASSGGTSGRRRETQYF
few	TRBV6-1	TRBJ1-3	NA	TGTGCCAGCAGTGAATCGGCAGGGAACTCTGGAAACACCATATATTTT	CASSESAGNSGNTIYF
NA	TRBV14	TRBJ1-1	NA	TGTGCCAGCAGCCAAGAGGGACTCTTAAAGAACACTGAAGCTTTCTTT	CASSQEGLLKNTEAFF
NA	TRBV7-9	TRBJ2-7	NA	TGTGCCAGCAGCCCCAGGGGGGAATATCGGATTAACGAGCAGTACTTC	CASSPRGEYRINEQYF
NA	TRBV5-6	TRBJ1-6	NA	TGTGCCAGCAGCTTGGGAGTGTGGGACATCGGATCACCCCTCCACTTT	CASSLGVWDIGSPLHF
NA	TRBV29-1	TRBJ2-5	NA	TGCAGCGTTGCTGGCAGACTTCAAGAGACCCAGTACTTC	CSVAGRLQETQYF
NA	TRBV5-1	TRBJ2-2	TRBD2	TGCGCCACCGGGGGACTAGTGAACACCGGGGAGCTGTTTTTT	CATGGLVNTGELFF
NA	TRBV10-3	TRBJ2-3	TRBD1	TGTGCCATCAGTGTGGGACAGGGAACAGATACGCAGTATTTT	CAISVGQGTDTQYF
NA	TRBV7-8	TRBJ1-5	NA	TGTGCCAGCAGCCACCGGGGTAACAATCAGCCCCAGCATTTT	CASSHRGNNQPQHF
NA	TRBV5-4	TRBJ2-7	TRBD1	TGTGCCAGCAGGGCTGACAGGGAAGGAACGCAGTACTTC	CASRADREGTQYF
NA	TRBV5-4	TRBJ2-3	TRBD2	TGTGCCAGCAGGCCGACTAGCCCTACAGATACGCAGTATTTT	CASRPTSPTDTQYF
NA	TRBV11-2	TRBJ2-7	NA	TGTGCCAGCAGCTTAGATGTCAGTTACTCCTACGAGCAGTACTTC	CASSLDVSYSYEQYF
NA	TRBV9	TRBJ2-5	NA	TGTGCCAGCAGCCCCAACCAAGAGACCCAGTACTTC	CASSPNQETQYF
NA	TRBV4-1	TRBJ2-5	TRBD2	TGCGCCAGCAGCCAAGCAAGACAAGCGTTGGCGGGGGGGGAGAGTCGGCGAGAGACCCAGTACTTC	CASSQARQALAGGESRRETQYF
NA	TRBV7-9	TRBJ1-6	NA	TGTGCCAGCAGCTCCAACCGAAACACCTATAATTCACCCCTCCACTTT	CASSSNRNTYNSPLHF